This TCR beta chain appears in the sequencing data of a study of blood T cell repertoires in COVID-19. Background on the study: The United States, Italy and Spain provided the acute and convalescent COVID-19 samples. The cDNA or gDNA used as material had been derived from T cells, B-cell-depleted T cells, or PBMCs.

Per the original data handling: Amplification with reference gene primers provided the estimates of nucleated cell counts. Assay used: immunoSEQ multiplex PCR; TCRdb lists only in-frame clones, some missing. V and J calls and clone size follow that table, whereas D and trimming were derived from the DNA. Altogether 30,000 to 45,000 clones are present, 88% being singletons, with the ten largest covering less than 5.5%. Losses at the gene ends were 9 bases for V and 0 bases for J; bases not matched to a gene: 5. This CDR3 comprises 13 residues. CDR1 and CDR2 (germline): MGHDK, SYGVNS. The sample comprised peripheral blood. This TCR was recovered from an older woman with active COVID-19. The chain uses TRBV25-1 and TRBJ2-7; TRBD1 aligns across 7 bases. The CDR3 nucleotides read TGTGCCAGTACTTCAGGGGGCTCCTACGAGCAGTACTTC. This encodes CASTSGGSYEQYF.